This TCR beta chain stems from a study of blood T cells in healthy people across ages. Trimming took 0 bases from V and 5 from J; bases not matched to a gene: 7. The CDR3 has 15 amino acids. Germline CDR1 and CDR2: LGHNA and YSLEER. On this clonotype itself: Its antigen is currently unknown.

Through a sample-barcoded 5' primer and a J-beta primer mix, a second PCR was run for roughly 6 to 11 cycles. All cDNA molecules were each tagged by a template-switch adaptor with 12 random nucleotides. TCRdb reanalysed the 5' RACE reads using MiXCR and keeps one entry per CDR3 protein. The data show some 760,000 distinct CDR3 sequences, 20% to 30% seen once. Study-level findings and limits: Comparison with aged donors showed that long-lived donors had more naive CD4+ cells and higher diversity.

These records were also assigned to another study, of T cells of mothers and their children.

This chain joins TRBV4-3 and TRBJ2-7; 7 nucleotides agree with TRBD2. This TCR came from a boy aged 5-17 years in good health. The sample taken for sequencing was blood. DNA for the CDR3: TGCGCCAGCAGCCAAGATAGGGAGGGCCTCGACGAGCAGTACTTC. It specifies CASSQDREGLDEQYF.